This T cell receptor (beta chain) derives from a study of tumor and adjacent non-tumor tissue in lung cancer. This sample's RNA came from whole unsorted tissue. More than 3 cm separated this lung sample from the edge of the tumor. This CDR3 region has 14 residues. V was pared by 11 bases and J by 0 bases, with 14 bases between. Germline V gene sequence: CDR1 MNHEY, CDR2 SVGEGT. TCRbeta libraries were built with three rounds of nested PCR, modified from ARM-PCR. TCRdb analysed the multiplex PCR reads with MiXCR anew, one entry per CDR3 protein. This table holds 90,000 to 120,000 distinct CDR3 sequences, roughly two thirds found once.

This chain connects TRBV6-2 or TRBV6-3 to TRBJ1-5; D is possibly TRBD1 (5 bases). The TCR comes from a man younger than 45 with non-small cell lung cancer. What was sequenced was distant non-tumor lung tissue. CDR3 amino acids: CACTRDGSNQPQHF. CDR3 DNA sequence: TGTGCCTGTACCCGGGACGGTAGCAATCAGCCCCAGCATTTT.